The 27 T cell receptor beta chains below all came from one sample that was sequenced in a study of T cell changes during pregnancy in multiple sclerosis. The method was immunoSEQ multiplex PCR; TCRdb's version includes in-frame clones alone and lacks a portion of them. The sample carries around 15,000 clones, roughly four fifths recorded once. The input for sequencing was CD8+ T cells from peripheral blood mononuclear cells, taken in the second trimester of pregnancy. All receptors come from a female donor in good health, enrolled as a control in a pregnancy study.

This clone has a single count. The V gene is TRBV18, the J gene TRBJ2-1; 10 nucleotides agree with TRBD2. Germline V gives CDR1 KGHSH, CDR2 LQKENI. V lost 4 bases to trimming and J lost 0 bases; unmatched junction nucleotides: 6. The CDR3 is made up of 17 amino acids. The CDR3 nucleotides are TGTGCCAGCTCACTAGGGACTAGCGCGAGCTCCTACAATGAGCAGTTCTTC. Amino acid sequence: CASSLGTSASSYNEQFF. The complete variable domain, with remaining parts taken from reference TRBV18 and TRBJ2-1, reads NAGVMQNPRHLVRRRGQEARLRCSPMKGHSHVYWYRQLPEEGLKFMVYLQKENIIDESGMPKERFSAEFPKEGPSILRIQQVVRGDSAAYFCASSLGTSASSYNEQFFGPGTRLTVL.

The V gene is TRBV7-8, the J gene TRBJ2-6; TRBD2 is a possible D gene (6 bases). CDR1 SGHVS and CDR2 FQNEAQ come from the germline V gene. Trimming left V 11 bases short and J 2 bases short, with 10 bases between. The CDR3 contains 13 residues. CDR3 nucleotides: TGTGCCGGACGCGGGGCTGGGGCCAACGTCCTGACTTTC. The encoded protein is CAGRGAGANVLTF. The entire variable domain, with the rest obtained from reference TRBV7-8 and TRBJ2-6, is as follows: GAGVSQSPRYKVAKRGQDVALRCDPISGHVSLFWYQQALGQGPEFLTYFQNEAQLDKSGLPSDRFFAERPEGSVSTLKIQRTQQEDSAVYLCAGRGAGANVLTFGAGSRLTVL.

The gene calls are TRBV27 and TRBJ2-3, with D perhaps TRBD2 (6 bases). Trimming stripped 3 bases from V and 2 bases from J, with 21 bases between. This CDR3 contains 18 residues. The germline V gene encodes CDR1 MNHEY and CDR2 SMNVEV (reference sequence). CDR3 protein: CASSFGPQGRDFTDTQYF. CDR3 DNA: TGTGCCAGCAGTTTTGGCCCGCAAGGGCGGGATTTCACAGATACGCAGTATTTT.

This clone was seen just once. The chain links TRBV28 to TRBJ1-2; 7 positions match TRBD1. Per the germline V gene, CDR1 is MDHEN and CDR2 is SYDVKM. The CDR3 covers 14 residues. V lost 1 base, J lost 5 bases, and 4 bases stayed unmatched. The CDR3, as DNA: TGTGCCAGCAGTTTATCGAGGGGGCAATATGGCTACACCTTC. It codes for CASSLSRGQYGYTF.

This chain connects TRBV4-2 to TRBJ2-7, with TRBD1 matching 12 bases. Germline V gene data show CDR1 as LGHNA and CDR2 as YNFKEQ. The CDR3 covers 14 residues. The V segment lost 7 bases and the J segment 5 bases; nucleotides outside the gene matches: 6. For the CDR3, the DNA is TGTGCCAGCACCGGGACAGGGGGCAGAGACGAGCAGTACTTC. This codes for CASTGTGGRDEQYF.

In its sample, this clone ranks as medium-sized. The chain joins TRBV4-2 to TRBJ2-3, with 7 bases aligning to TRBD2. Germline V gene lookup returns CDR1 LGHNA and CDR2 YNFKEQ. Unmatched junction bases numbered 7, after V lost 2 bases and J lost 5 bases. There are 15 residues in the CDR3. CDR3 DNA: TGTGCCAGCAGCCAAAGACTAGCACCGGTAGATACGCAGTATTTT. Translated, it gives CASSQRLAPVDTQYF.

The V call is TRBV9, the J call TRBJ2-7; the match to TRBD1 covers 10 bases. The CDR3 consists of 16 residues. The ends lost 0 bases at V and 5 bases at J; junction bases unmatched: 8. Germline V lookup: CDR1 SGDLS, CDR2 YYNGEE. The CDR3 DNA reads TGTGCCAGCAGCGTAGGAGTGTCGGGACAGGGGCACGAGCAGTACTTC. Its protein product is CASSVGVSGQGHEQYF.

This clone was counted a few times. This rearrangement joins TRBV7-9 to TRBJ1-1, with TRBD1 as a possible D gene (6 bases). CDR1 is SEHNR, CDR2 FQNEAQ, per germline (reference sequence). Trimming removed 5 bases at V and 5 bases at J, with 12 bases between. The CDR3 runs to 13 residues. CDR3 region: CASSIDRITEAFF. CDR3 bases: TGTGCCAGCAGCATTGACAGGATAACTGAAGCTTTCTTT.

The chain carries TRBV27 and TRBJ2-2; a possible D gene is TRBD1 (6 bases). This CDR3 comprises 17 residues. V was pared by 2 bases and J by 3 bases, with 16 bases between. CDR1 is MNHEY and CDR2 is SMNVEV in the germline V gene (reference sequence). The CDR3 reads CASSLVVGARDTGELFF. CDR3 in DNA: TGTGCCAGCAGTTTAGTAGTGGGGGCGAGGGACACCGGGGAGCTGTTTTTT.

The chain has TRBV2 and TRBJ1-1; tentative D call: TRBD1 (6 bases). V lost 7 bases to trimming and J lost 6 bases, with 12 bases between them. The germline gives CDR1 SNHLY, CDR2 FYNNEI. The CDR3 is made up of 12 amino acids. The CDR3 region is CASIQGRAEAFF. The DNA of the CDR3 is TGTGCCAGCATCCAGGGGAGAGCTGAAGCTTTCTTT.

This clone was found once. This chain links TRBV20-1 with TRBJ1-2, with TRBD1 as a possible D gene (5 bases). Germline loops: CDR1 DFQATT, CDR2 SNEGSKA (reference sequence). The ends were cut back, 6 bases at V and 6 bases at J, with 8 bases in the middle. This CDR3 has 10 amino acids. CDR3 bases: TGCAGTGCCAGCAGGGATGGCTACACCTTC. Its translation: CSASRDGYTF.

The V call is TRBV14, the J call TRBJ1-3, with D unresolved. The germline V gene has CDR1 SGHDN and CDR2 FVKESK. The V gene lost 2 bases and the J gene lost 0 bases, with 11 bases spanning the gap. The CDR3 extends over 16 amino acids. The CDR3 loop reads CASSQSISDSGNTIYF. In nucleotides, the CDR3 is TGTGCCAGCAGCCAATCAATATCAGACTCTGGAAACACCATATATTTT.

The chain joins TRBV27 to TRBJ1-1; the D is unclear. This CDR3 spans 13 amino acids. The V and J ends lost 3 bases and 0 bases respectively, with 5 bases between them. CDR1 and CDR2 (germline): MNHEY, SMNVEV (reference sequence). CDR3 sequence (DNA): TGTGCCAGCAGTTTGAACTTGAACACTGAAGCTTTCTTT. It is translated as CASSLNLNTEAFF.

The DNA of the CDR3 is TGTGCCAGCAGTTTAGAACCTTTTACAGGGGCCACCGGGGAGCTGTTTTTT. Its translation: CASSLEPFTGATGELFF. The V and J genes are TRBV27 and TRBJ2-2; 7 bases line up with TRBD1. The CDR3 has 17 amino acids. CDR1 and CDR2 from the germline V gene are MNHEY and SMNVEV (reference sequence). V gave up 2 bases and J gave up 4 bases; unmatched junction bases: 10.

The V call is TRBV7-2, the J call TRBJ1-1, with 9 bases aligning to TRBD1. CDR1 SGHTA and CDR2 FQGNSA come from the germline V gene. The CDR3 length is 13 residues. With V trimmed by 5 bases and J by 5 bases, 3 bases remained unmatched. Here the CDR3 reads CASSLQGATEAFF. CDR3 DNA: TGTGCCAGCAGCCTACAGGGGGCGACTGAAGCTTTCTTT.

This clone was observed a few times. The chain combines TRBV13 with TRBJ1-1; D remains unclear. CDR1 is PRHDT and CDR2 is FYEKMQ in the germline V gene (reference sequence). Trimming took 2 bases from V and 4 from J, leaving 5 bases between them. This CDR3 is 12 amino acids long. CDR3 in amino acids: CASSLISTEAFF. CDR3 coding DNA: TGTGCCAGCAGCTTAATATCCACTGAAGCTTTCTTT.

The J gene is TRBJ1-6, the V gene TRBV6-5; D ambiguous. CDR1 MNHEY and CDR2 SVGAGI come from the germline V gene. The CDR3 length is 15 residues. Deletions cut 6 bases from V and 0 bases from J, with 9 bases between. The CDR3 DNA reads TGTGCCAGCAGACCGGGAAGCTCCTATAATTCACCCCTCCACTTT. Amino acid sequence: CASRPGSSYNSPLHF.

The CDR3 region is CASSLRDRALYGYTF. The CDR3 DNA reads TGCGCCAGCAGCCTCCGGGACAGGGCCCTCTATGGCTACACCTTC. The chain uses TRBV5-1 and TRBJ1-2; 9 nucleotides align to TRBD1. This CDR3 is built from 15 residues. CDR1 is SGHRS, CDR2 YFSETQ, per germline. Trimming at V came to 4 bases and at J to 4 bases, leaving 8 bases not matched to a gene.

This clone has a single count. The chain recombines TRBV18 with TRBJ2-1; 7 bases agree with TRBD2. In germline, CDR1 is KGHSH, CDR2 LQKENI. J was trimmed by 10 bases and V by 0 bases; bases with no gene match: 6. This CDR3 spans 14 amino acids. CDR3 DNA: TGTGCCAGCTCACCACCGACTAGCCTACCCGAGCAGTTCTTC. As protein: CASSPPTSLPEQFF.

The chain combines TRBV5-4 with TRBJ1-2; a weak D match, TRBD1 (5 bases). The germline gives CDR1 SGHNT, CDR2 YYREEE (reference sequence). The CDR3 loop spans 15 amino acids. Deletions cut 0 bases from V and 3 bases from J, with 12 bases between. CDR3 region: CASSLGQLSYYGYTF. The CDR3 bases are TGTGCCAGCAGCTTGGGACAGCTTTCTTACTATGGCTACACCTTC.

The chain joins TRBV5-6 to TRBJ1-5, with D maybe TRBD1 (6 bases). Germline V gene sequence: CDR1 SGHDT, CDR2 YYEEEE. Between the trimmed V and J ends, which lost 2 bases and 0 bases, there was a span of 9 bases. The CDR3 contains 15 residues. CDR3 sequence (DNA): TGTGCCAGCAGCTTTTCGACAGGTAGCAATCAGCCCCAGCATTTT. Translated, it gives CASSFSTGSNQPQHF.

The chain employs TRBV28 and TRBJ1-6; D remains ambiguous. Trimming took off 6 bases at V and 0 bases at J, with 6 bases between the two ends. Germline V gene data show CDR1 as MDHEN and CDR2 as SYDVKM. The CDR3 runs to 14 residues. CDR3 region: CASRGDSYNSPLHF. In DNA form, the CDR3 reads TGTGCCAGCAGGGGCGACTCCTATAATTCACCCCTCCACTTT. The whole variable domain, filled in from reference TRBV28 and TRBJ1-6, reads DVKVTQSSRYLVKRTGEKVFLECVQDMDHENMFWYRQDPGLGLRLIYFSYDVKMKEKGDIPEGYSVSREKKERFSLILESASTNQTSMYLCASRGDSYNSPLHFGNGTRLTVT.

This clone is judged medium-sized. This chain uses TRBV6-5 with TRBJ2-1; 10 positions agree with TRBD2. V shed 8 bases, J shed 10 bases, and the junction held 8 bases outside the gene matches. The CDR3 has 13 residues. The germline CDR1 and CDR2 sequences are MNHEY and SVGAGI. The CDR3 here is CASLSGGGGEQFF. The CDR3 nucleotides are TGTGCCAGCCTCAGCGGGGGGGGAGGGGAGCAGTTCTTC.

This clone was recorded a few times. J is TRBJ1-2 and V is TRBV7-3; TRBD1 agrees at 9 bases. CDR1 and CDR2 from the germline V gene are SGHTA and FQGTGA. The CDR3 totals 13 residues. V was clipped by 5 bases and J by 7 bases; unmatched bases: 5. CDR3 nucleotides: TGTGCCAGCAGCGAGACAGGGGGAGGTGGCTACACCTTC. Protein: CASSETGGGGYTF.

This clone was counted a few times. The rearrangement joins TRBV29-1 to TRBJ1-1; 7 nucleotides match TRBD1. CDR1 and CDR2 from the germline V gene are SQVTM and ANQGSEA. The CDR3 extends over 11 amino acids. With V trimmed by 7 bases and J by 7 bases, 6 bases remained unmatched. CDR3 in DNA: TGCAGCGCTGACAGGGAATTTGAAGCTTTCTTT. This sequence encodes CSADREFEAFF.

In its sample, this clone was seen once. This chain joins TRBV4-3 and TRBJ2-1, with D possibly TRBD2 on 5 matching bases. The V end lost 4 bases, the J end lost 1 base, and 29 bases lay between the germline ends. This CDR3 spans 21 amino acids. Germline-derived CDR1 and CDR2 are LGHNA and YSLEER. The CDR3 protein is CASSPPGLAGGVSLSYNEQFF. The CDR3 coding sequence is TGCGCCAGCAGCCCCCCTGGGTTAGCTGGAGGAGTCTCCCTTTCCTACAATGAGCAGTTCTTC.

This chain uses TRBV19 with TRBJ1-2; D is undetermined. The CDR3 runs 12 residues. From germline, CDR1 is LNHDA and CDR2 SQIVND (reference sequence). Trimming removed 3 bases at V and 10 bases at J, with 12 bases between. The CDR3, as DNA: TGTGCCAGTAGTATTCAGGAGGGCGCCTACACCTTC. This translates into CASSIQEGAYTF.